This TCR beta chain was sequenced during a study of early T cells in non-severe SARS-CoV-2 infection. Across the study: Sequencing of bulk RNA from unsorted whole blood was done, without chain pairing.

Remarks on this clonotype: As yet, its antigen is unknown.

TCRdb reprocessed the 5' RACE reads with MiXCR, giving one entry per CDR3 protein. The table has roughly 52,000 distinct CDR3 sequences, around 6.9% seen once. Study-wide findings and caveats: Sequences matched to VDJdb favored anti-spike CD8 responses, while private and CD4 specificities were missed.

With 3 bases removed from V and 6 bases from J, the gap between germline ends came to 11 bases. This CDR3 is 13 amino acids long. Germline V gives CDR1 KGHSH, CDR2 LQKENI. The chain employs TRBV18 and TRBJ1-1; possibly TRBD1 for D (6 bases). The sequencing used whole blood, collected at baseline. This clonotype was sampled from an adult who was a healthcare worker with PCR-confirmed SARS-CoV-2 infection or an uninfected control (not recorded which). CDR3 residues: CASSPGRGPEAFF. The DNA of the CDR3 is TGTGCCAGCTCACCCGGCAGGGGCCCTGAAGCTTTCTTT.